What follows are 10 T cell receptor beta chains derived from one specimen sequenced in a study of T cells in localized non-small cell lung cancer. The repertoire was sequenced with immunoSEQ multiplex PCR; TCRdb's copy has only in-frame clones and lacks some. The table has tens of thousands of clones, roughly four fifths seen once; the top ten hold approximately 5%. Sequencing used PBMCs, obtained before any cancer treatment. The receptors originated from a man aged 35 to 70 with stage II lung adenocarcinoma.

The V and J genes are TRBV9 and TRBJ2-1, with 9 positions matching TRBD2. J gave up 7 bases and V 3 bases, and 8 bases lay outside the gene matches. Germline CDR1 reads SGDLS; CDR2 reads YYNGEE. This CDR3 spans 15 amino acids. This CDR3 reads CASSASSGILNEQFF. The DNA for the CDR3 is TGTGCCAGCAGCGCCTCTAGCGGGATTCTGAATGAGCAGTTCTTC.

The chain links TRBV30 to TRBJ1-4, with a weak D call TRBD1 (6 bases). Trimming pared 4 bases from V and 1 base from J, leaving 10 bases between. CDR3 length equals 14 residues. Germline-derived CDR1 and CDR2 are GTSNPN and SVGIG (reference sequence). CDR3 amino acids: CAWKGGRTNEKLFF. CDR3 nucleotides: TGTGCCTGGAAGGGGGGTAGAACTAATGAAAAACTGTTTTTT.

This rearrangement joins TRBV6-6 to TRBJ1-1; no clear D. V was pared by 4 bases and J by 6 bases, with 6 bases between. Germline-derived CDR1 and CDR2 are MNHNY and SVGAGI (reference sequence). The CDR3 loop spans 11 amino acids. The CDR3 DNA follows: TGTGCCAGCAGTTCTTCATCTGAAGCTTTCTTT. Protein sequence: CASSSSSEAFF.

The CDR3 coding sequence is TGTGCCAGCAGCTTCTTCCCAGGACAGCAAAATCAGCCCCAGCATTTT. This sequence encodes CASSFFPGQQNQPQHF. V is TRBV7-2 and J is TRBJ1-5, with D maybe TRBD1 (6 bases). Germline V gene sequence: CDR1 SGHTA, CDR2 FQGNSA. The V and J ends lost 3 bases and 4 bases respectively, with 16 bases between them. The CDR3 is made up of 16 amino acids.

The CDR3 nucleotides read TGTGCCAGTAGTATGCGAGAAGGATACAGGGGTATCCCCTATCAGCCCCAGCATTTT. Translating gives CASSMREGYRGIPYQPQHF. V gene TRBV19 combines with J gene TRBJ1-5, with 7 bases that match TRBD1. In germline, CDR1 is LNHDA, CDR2 SQIVND (reference sequence). The CDR3 is made up of 19 amino acids. The J segment lost 5 bases and the V segment lost 3 bases, leaving 19 bases of the junction unmatched.

The rearrangement joins TRBV5-1 to TRBJ2-5; no firm D call. Trimming cost V 4 bases and J 4 bases, with 8 bases left between them. CDR3 length: 12 amino acids. CDR1 SGHRS and CDR2 YFSETQ come from the germline V gene. The CDR3 coding sequence is TGCGCCAGCAGCATAGAAGCAGAGACCCAGTACTTC. Translating it yields CASSIEAETQYF.

This sequence joins TRBV6-5 and TRBJ2-7; D is unclear. The CDR3 totals 12 residues. Germline loops: CDR1 MNHEY, CDR2 SVGAGI. Trimming left V 10 bases short and J 7 bases short, with 17 bases between. The CDR3: CATTSVLGEQYF. DNA for the CDR3: TGTGCCACCACCTCCGTCCTAGGTGAGCAGTACTTC.

J is TRBJ1-1 and V is TRBV5-4; D is perhaps TRBD1 (5 bases). Trimming pared 0 bases from V and 1 base from J, leaving 10 bases between. Germline V lookup: CDR1 SGHNT, CDR2 YYREEE (reference sequence). This CDR3 has 15 residues. In DNA form, the CDR3 reads TGTGCCAGCAGCTTGGACTCGGGGCAGAACACTGAAGCTTTCTTT. As protein: CASSLDSGQNTEAFF.

The chain has TRBV15 and TRBJ2-3, with 9 bases matching TRBD2. The CDR3 contains 16 residues. Losses at the gene ends were 5 bases for V and 4 bases for J; bases not matched to a gene: 10. Germline V CDR1 and CDR2: LNHNV, YYDKDF (reference sequence). Written as DNA, the CDR3 is TGTGCCACCAGCGCACAGCAGACTAGCGGATCAGATACGCAGTATTTT. This encodes CATSAQQTSGSDTQYF.

The chain combines TRBV10-2 with TRBJ1-5; D might be TRBD1 (5 bases). V was pared by 7 bases and J by 2 bases, with 6 bases between. Looked up from germline, CDR1 is WSHSY and CDR2 is SAAADI. This CDR3 comprises 12 residues. The CDR3 bases are TGCGCCAGCATGGGGGGCAATCAGCCCCAGCATTTT. Amino acid sequence: CASMGGNQPQHF.